The rows below give T cell receptor beta chains drawn from one sample of a study of OX40 agonist ivuxolimab in advanced cancers. The repertoire was sequenced with immunoSEQ multiplex PCR; TCRdb's copy has only in-frame clones and lacks some. The profile covers around 69,000 clones, with less than 90% appearing a single time and approximately 3.1% taken by the ten largest. The material was CD4+ or CD8+ T cells sorted from blood, obtained in a trial of the OX40 agonist ivuxolimab. These receptors originate from an adult with an advanced solid tumor such as melanoma, head and neck, liver or kidney cancer. Each CDR3 is given with its conserved first and last residue. Each record gives: clone size, D gene, V gene, J gene, CDR3 DNA, CDR3 protein. D genes are given only for firm matches. Clone sizes are given selectively: once, few, many, or a class where the clone is expanded.

>once|NA|TRBV7-1|TRBJ1-2
TGTGCCAGCAGCTTAGATGGGGGCTACACCTTC
CASSLDGGYTF
>NA|NA|TRBV4-2|TRBJ1-6
TGTGCCAGCAGCCAAGCCTCCGGTAGGACAATTCTCCTATATAATTCACCCCTCCACTTT
CASSQASGRTILLYNSPLHF
>NA|NA|TRBV18|TRBJ1-1
TGTGCCAGCTCACCTAACCGGGGGGACGGGACTGAAGCTTTCTTT
CASSPNRGDGTEAFF
>NA|NA|TRBV28|TRBJ1-5
TGTGCCAGCACTGAGGCAAGGAATCAGCCCCAGCATTTT
CASTEARNQPQHF
>NA|TRBD1|TRBV5-1|TRBJ1-2
TGCGCCAGCAGCTTAGGAGGGACAGGAGTCTATGGCTACACCTTC
CASSLGGTGVYGYTF
>NA|NA|TRBV11-2|TRBJ1-1
TGTGCCAGCAGGGGAGGACACTTGAACACTGAAGCTTTCTTT
CASRGGHLNTEAFF
>NA|NA|TRBV6-6|TRBJ1-5
TGTGCCAGCAGTCAGACAGAAAGCAATCAGCCCCAGCATTTT
CASSQTESNQPQHF
>NA|NA|TRBV5-1|TRBJ2-4
TGCGCCAGCAGCCCTAGCACAGGGAGGGCCATTCAGTACTTC
CASSPSTGRAIQYF
>NA|TRBD2|TRBV2|TRBJ2-1
TGTGCCACCCAGTCCGGACTAGCGGGGGGCAATGAGCAGTTCTTC
CATQSGLAGGNEQFF
>NA|NA|TRBV5-1|TRBJ2-7
TGCGCCAGCAGCTTGGCCTTTCTGACAAATTCCTACGAGCAGTACTTC
CASSLAFLTNSYEQYF
>NA|TRBD2|TRBV19|TRBJ2-1
TGTGCCAGTATGGGATCCGATAGCGGGAGGTTTGGCAATGAGCAGTTCTTC
CASMGSDSGRFGNEQFF
>NA|NA|TRBV9|TRBJ1-4
TGTGCCAGCAGCATAGGGACGGCAGCAACTAATGAAAAACTGTTTTTT
CASSIGTAATNEKLFF
>NA|NA|TRBV4-1|TRBJ2-5
TGCGCCAGCAGCCAGCCAGAATTCTCAGAGACCCAGTACTTC
CASSQPEFSETQYF
>NA|NA|TRBV5-4|TRBJ1-2
TGTGCCAGCAGATTGGGAGGGTCGGATGGCTACACCTTC
CASRLGGSDGYTF
>NA|TRBD1|TRBV6-1|TRBJ1-5
TGTGCCAGCAGAACAGGGGCCGGTAGCAATCAGCCCCAGCATTTT
CASRTGAGSNQPQHF
>NA|TRBD2|TRBV7-9|TRBJ2-7
TGTGCCAGCAGCGCACGACTAGCGGGAACATCCTACGAGCAGTACTTC
CASSARLAGTSYEQYF
>NA|NA|TRBV11-3|TRBJ1-1
TGTGCCAGCAGCTCCGAGATTTCTATGAACACTGAAGCTTTCTTT
CASSSEISMNTEAFF
>NA|NA|TRBV27|TRBJ1-2
TGTGCCAGCACGACCCGCTCAGGGCTCGGCTACACCTTC
CASTTRSGLGYTF
>NA|NA|TRBV9|TRBJ2-5
TGTGCCAGCAGCGTATCCGGTTGGCAAGAGACCCAGTACTTC
CASSVSGWQETQYF
>NA|TRBD1|TRBV19|TRBJ1-2
TGTGCCAGTAGTACTCAGGCAGGACAGGGGGCGCCTGGCTATGGCTACACCTTC
CASSTQAGQGAPGYGYTF
>NA|TRBD1|TRBV18|TRBJ2-3
TGTGCCAGCTCACCACCGAACAGGGGACACACAGATACGCAGTATTTT
CASSPPNRGHTDTQYF
>NA|TRBD1|TRBV6-1|TRBJ1-1
TGTGCCAGCAGCCAGGCCGGGACAGGGTACACTGAAGCTTTCTTT
CASSQAGTGYTEAFF
>few|NA|TRBV20-1|TRBJ1-1
TGCAGTGCTAGAGACAGTCAAGAAGCTTTCTTT
CSARDSQEAFF
>NA|NA|TRBV7-2|TRBJ1-2
TGTGCCAGCAGCTTTCGGTCATTTGGCTACACCTTC
CASSFRSFGYTF
>NA|NA|TRBV18|TRBJ2-5
TGTGCCAGCTCACCACCGGGCCACGGGCAGGGGACCCAGTACTTC
CASSPPGHGQGTQYF
>once|TRBD1|TRBV9|TRBJ1-2
TGTGCCAGCAGCCAATTCCCCAATACAGGGGGCGCAAGTGGCTACACCTTC
CASSQFPNTGGASGYTF
>NA|NA|TRBV6-6|TRBJ2-7
TGTGCCAGCAGTTACTCGGGAGAGCAGTACTTC
CASSYSGEQYF
>NA|NA|TRBV27|TRBJ1-1
TGTGCCAGCACTCTAACGGGGGGGAGGACTGAAGCTTTCTTT
CASTLTGGRTEAFF
>NA|TRBD1|TRBV7-3|TRBJ1-2
TGTGCCAGCAGCTTAGAAAGGGGACAGGTGGGCGGCTACACCTTC
CASSLERGQVGGYTF
>NA|NA|TRBV9|TRBJ1-5
TGTGCCAGCAGCGAGTCGGGGCGCGACCAGCCCCAGCATTTT
CASSESGRDQPQHF
>NA|NA|TRBV11-2|TRBJ1-3
TGTGCCAGCAGCTTAATTTGGGTCTCTGGAAACACCATATATTTT
CASSLIWVSGNTIYF
>once|NA|TRBV7-2|TRBJ2-7
TGTGCCAGCAGCTTCCGGGTAGGCGAGCAGTACTTC
CASSFRVGEQYF
>NA|NA|TRBV6-5|TRBJ2-2
TGTGCCAGCAGTTTCCCGAACACCGGGGAGCTGTTTTTT
CASSFPNTGELFF
>NA|NA|TRBV28|TRBJ2-1
TGTGCCAGCAGTTCGCCTAGCTGGCCCTACAATGAGCAGTTCTTC
CASSSPSWPYNEQFF
>NA|NA|TRBV12-5|TRBJ1-5
TGTGCTAGTGGTCTTTATGGCGATCAGCCCCAGCATTTT
CASGLYGDQPQHF
>NA|TRBD2|TRBV6-1|TRBJ2-5
TGTGCCAGCAGTGACCTGGGACTAGCGGGGGAGACCCAGTACTTC
CASSDLGLAGETQYF
>NA|NA|TRBV5-5|TRBJ1-5
TGTGCCAGCAGCTTGGCCTTCGGGGGCGCGAGCAATCAGCCCCAGCATTTT
CASSLAFGGASNQPQHF
>NA|NA|TRBV9|TRBJ1-2
TGTGCCAGCAGCGACCGGGGACGGCCTTATGGCTACACCTTC
CASSDRGRPYGYTF
>NA|NA|TRBV28|TRBJ1-5
TGTGCCAGCAGTCCCATGGGGCCCCAGCATTTT
CASSPMGPQHF
>NA|NA|TRBV9|TRBJ1-2
TGTGCCAGCAGCGACCGGCAGGGTTCCGGCTACACCTTC
CASSDRQGSGYTF
>NA|TRBD1|TRBV6-5|TRBJ1-5
TGTGCCAGCAGACCCCAGGGGGTGAGCAATCAGCCCCAGCATTTT
CASRPQGVSNQPQHF
>few|TRBD1|TRBV10-1|TRBJ1-1
TGCGCCAGCAGAGGGACAGAGAACACTGAAGCTTTCTTT
CASRGTENTEAFF
>once|NA|TRBV29-1|TRBJ1-5
TGCAGCGCCTGGGACGGTAGATTCCCTAATCAGCCCCAGCATTTT
CSAWDGRFPNQPQHF
>NA|TRBD1|TRBV29-1|TRBJ2-7
TGCAGCGCGCAGCGACAGGGGTTTGAGGAGCAGTACTTC
CSAQRQGFEEQYF
>NA|NA|TRBV21-1|TRBJ2-7
TGTGCCAGCAGCAAAGTAGTTGGAGGGTTCTACGAGCAGTACTTC
CASSKVVGGFYEQYF
>NA|NA|TRBV14|TRBJ1-3
TGTGCCAGCAGACCGCAGGGCGGAAACACCATATATTTT
CASRPQGGNTIYF
>NA|NA|TRBV19|TRBJ1-1
TGTGCCACCATTCTCACGCCCAGGTCACCTATGAACACTGAAGCTTTCTTT
CATILTPRSPMNTEAFF
>NA|NA|TRBV5-4|TRBJ2-1
TGTGCCAGCAGCTTAGACGCGGGGAGGTTCAATGAGCAGTTCTTC
CASSLDAGRFNEQFF
>NA|NA|TRBV11-1|TRBJ2-1
TGTGCCAGCAGCTTAAGTGGGTTAACCTACAATGAGCAGTTCTTC
CASSLSGLTYNEQFF
>NA|NA|TRBV9|TRBJ2-7
TGTGCCAGCAGCGTAGAACTCTCTAGCTCCTACGAGCAGTACTTC
CASSVELSSSYEQYF
>once|NA|TRBV9|TRBJ2-3
TGTGCCAGCAGCGACCCCATGGGGACGCAGTATTTT
CASSDPMGTQYF
>NA|NA|TRBV18|TRBJ2-1
TGTGCCAGCTCACCAAATACGGGGGCTGGAGAGCAGTTCTTC
CASSPNTGAGEQFF
>NA|TRBD2|TRBV10-3|TRBJ2-3
TGTGCCATCATGGCGGGGGGGGGCACAGATACGCAGTATTTT
CAIMAGGGTDTQYF
>NA|NA|TRBV19|TRBJ1-6
TGTGCCAGTAGTCGGTCAGGAAATAATTCACCCCTCCACTTT
CASSRSGNNSPLHF
>NA|TRBD2|TRBV9|TRBJ2-7
TGTGCCAGCAGCCGCGGTCGTGGACTAGCGGGGGAACGCCCCTACGAGCAGTACTTC
CASSRGRGLAGERPYEQYF
>NA|TRBD2|TRBV19|TRBJ2-7
TGTGCCAGTAGAGAGCGGGGGTCCTCTCTCGAGCAGTACTTC
CASRERGSSLEQYF
>NA|TRBD2|TRBV4-3|TRBJ2-5
TGCGCCAGCAGCATCAGAGCGGGGCCCCAAGAGACCCAGTACTTC
CASSIRAGPQETQYF
>NA|TRBD1|TRBV25-1|TRBJ1-1
TGTGCCAGCAGTTCGGGACAGTTCGGTGAAGCTTTCTTT
CASSSGQFGEAFF
>NA|NA|TRBV9|TRBJ1-2
TGTGCCAGCAGCGTAGACACAGCAAACTATGGCTACACCTTC
CASSVDTANYGYTF